This T cell receptor beta chain was captured in a study of cytomegalovirus exposure and HLA in healthy donors. General study findings and limits: Among TCR beta chains, those listed as cytomegalovirus-associated numbered fewer than 200. For presence/absence analyses, sequencing depth was assumed to be roughly uniform across donors. One later analysis reportedly identified an Asian-associated ancestry cluster that showed fewer N-insertions than the roughly 700-donor mean.

Turning to this clone: Its cognate antigen is unknown.

PCR used 60 Vbeta primers and 13 Jbeta primers. Some clones are missing from TCRdb's copy, which holds only in-frame ones; the method was immunoSEQ multiplex PCR. The sample carries under 200,000 clones, approximately 80% recorded once. V was shortened by 0 bases and J by 8 bases, with 12 bases between the two germline ends. The germline gives CDR1 SGHRS, CDR2 YFSETQ. CDR3 size: 14 residues. The TCR originated in a man between 18 and 35 years old in good health and CMV-seropositive. The sequencing sample was made of PBMCs. The V gene is TRBV5-1, the J gene TRBJ1-3; no firm D call. In DNA form, the CDR3 reads TGCGCCAGCAGCTTGGGGACTGCCGGGGACACCATATATTTT. It encodes CASSLGTAGDTIYF.